This passage covers 32 T cell receptor beta chains from one sample sequenced in a study of blood T cell repertoires in COVID-19. Only in-frame clones appear in the TCRdb table, and some are missing; sequencing was by immunoSEQ multiplex PCR. The table records around 230,000 clones, 88% of them present only once. Input material: PBMCs or T cells enriched from blood (not recorded which). The receptors derive from a woman in her thirties who had recovered from COVID-19.

This chain links TRBV3-1 (or the pseudogene TRBV3-2) with TRBJ1-1; no definite D call. The CDR3 is 15 residues long. V was pared by 3 bases and J by 0 bases, with 11 bases between. Germline loops: CDR1 LGHDT, CDR2 YNNKEL (reference sequence). The CDR3, as DNA: TGTGCCAGCAGCCATCGAATTCAGATGAACACTGAAGCTTTCTTT. Translated, it gives CASSHRIQMNTEAFF.

The chain employs TRBV7-2 and TRBJ2-1; 7 nucleotides agree with TRBD1. Germline values: CDR1 SGHTA, CDR2 FQGNSA. The trim removed 3 bases at V and 4 bases at J, leaving 3 bases unmatched. The CDR3 is made up of 14 amino acids. The DNA of the CDR3 is TGTGCCAGCAGCTTTGGACAGGCTTACAATGAGCAGTTCTTC. Its translation: CASSFGQAYNEQFF.

CDR3 DNA: TGTGCCAGCTCAGCCTTAATCCCCTGGACAGCTGGGACAGATACGCAGTATTTT. It is translated as CASSALIPWTAGTDTQYF. This sequence joins TRBV18 and TRBJ2-3; D might be TRBD1 (6 bases). Germline CDR1 and CDR2: KGHSH and LQKENI. V was cut by 5 bases and J by 3 bases, with 24 bases left in between. The length of the CDR3 is 18 residues. The full variable domain, its missing parts supplied by reference TRBV18 and TRBJ2-3, is NAGVMQNPRHLVRRRGQEARLRCSPMKGHSHVYWYRQLPEEGLKFMVYLQKENIIDESGMPKERFSAEFPKEGPSILRIQQVVRGDSAAYFCASSALIPWTAGTDTQYFGPGTRLTVL.

This rearrangement joins TRBV5-4 to TRBJ1-1, with D possibly TRBD1 on 6 matching bases. The CDR3 loop spans 14 amino acids. Germline values: CDR1 SGHNT, CDR2 YYREEE (reference sequence). V lost 3 bases and J 1 base, leaving 10 bases between the germline ends. The CDR3 bases are TGTGCCAGCAGCTACCGACAGGCGAACACTGAAGCTTTCTTT. This codes for CASSYRQANTEAFF.

This rearrangement joins TRBV5-1 to TRBJ2-3, with 8 bases identical to TRBD1. With V trimmed by 5 bases and J by 2 bases, 7 bases remained unmatched. Germline CDR1 and CDR2: SGHRS and YFSETQ. This CDR3 region has 15 residues. CDR3 amino acids: CASRKPGGNTDTQYF. In DNA, the CDR3 is TGCGCCAGCAGGAAACCAGGGGGCAACACAGATACGCAGTATTTT.

The chain couples TRBV4-3 to TRBJ1-2; D is ambiguous. The CDR3 has 14 amino acids. In germline, CDR1 is LGHNA, CDR2 YSLEER. The ends were cut back, 0 bases at V and 6 bases at J, with 11 bases in the middle. Here the CDR3 reads CASSQDRSSDGYTF. Written as DNA, the CDR3 is TGCGCCAGCAGCCAAGATAGGAGCAGCGATGGCTACACCTTC.

J is TRBJ1-1 and V is TRBV4-2; D may be TRBD1 (6 bases). This CDR3 contains 14 residues. Germline-derived CDR1 and CDR2 are LGHNA and YNFKEQ. V was trimmed by 0 bases and J by 6 bases, leaving 11 bases between them. CDR3 sequence: CASSQESRGAEAFF. Here the CDR3 DNA reads TGTGCCAGCAGCCAAGAATCCAGGGGCGCTGAAGCTTTCTTT.

V usage is TRBV6-1 and J usage is TRBJ2-1, with TRBD1 as a possible D gene (5 bases). V was cut by 2 bases and J by 5 bases, with 10 bases left in between. CDR3 length: 14 residues. Germline CDR1 is MNHNS and CDR2 is SASEGT. The CDR3 DNA sequence: TGTGCCAGCAGTGAACAGGGTGGGAACAATGAGCAGTTCTTC. Translated: CASSEQGGNNEQFF.

This clone showed up many times. This specimen includes other DNA sequences encoding the same CDR3. This sequence joins TRBV4-2 and TRBJ2-1, with TRBD2 matching 10 bases. Germline V lookup: CDR1 LGHNA, CDR2 YNFKEQ. CDR3 length: 16 residues. V lost 1 base, J lost 7 bases, and 7 bases stayed unmatched. The CDR3 sequence is CASSQGPSGGDNEQFF. The CDR3 DNA is TGTGCCAGCAGCCAAGGTCCGAGCGGGGGGGATAATGAGCAGTTCTTC.

This clone appeared a single time. V usage is TRBV5-6 and J usage is TRBJ2-5; the match to TRBD1 covers 7 bases. The CDR3 runs to 16 residues. Germline V lookup: CDR1 SGHDT, CDR2 YYEEEE. V dropped 4 bases and J dropped 3; count of bases not matched to a gene: 12. CDR3 coding DNA: TGTGCCAGCAGCCGTACCGGGACAGAGCCTAAAGAGACCCAGTACTTC. Translation: CASSRTGTEPKETQYF.

The V call is TRBV21-1, the J call TRBJ2-3; the DNA was not used to check the table's D call, TRBD1. TRBV21-1 is noted as a pseudogene. This CDR3 is 22 amino acids long. The CDR3 DNA reads TGTGCCAGCAGCAAAGACCCACGGACAGGGGAGGATTCCGAACAGCACACAGATACGCAGTATTTT. Protein product: CASSKDPRTGEDSEQHTDTQYF.

The chain is built from TRBV9 and TRBJ1-1, with 7 nucleotides matching TRBD1. V lost 3 bases, J lost 0 bases, and 5 bases stayed unmatched. The germline V gene encodes CDR1 SGDLS and CDR2 YYNGEE. CDR3 size: 15 residues. The CDR3 loop reads CASSAPGTVNTEAFF. The CDR3 DNA is TGTGCCAGCAGCGCCCCCGGGACAGTGAACACTGAAGCTTTCTTT.

The chain joins TRBV7-9 to TRBJ2-6; 7 positions agree with TRBD1. Unmatched junction bases numbered 14, after V lost 6 bases and J lost 0 bases. This CDR3 has 19 amino acids. The germline CDR1 and CDR2 sequences are SEHNR and FQNEAQ (reference sequence). Written as DNA, the CDR3 is TGTGCCAGCAGTCCACCGCCGGGACAGCCCTACTCTGGGGCCAACGTCCTGACTTTC. As protein: CASSPPPGQPYSGANVLTF.

This chain connects TRBV5-1 to TRBJ1-4; perhaps TRBD1 as D (6 bases). Per the germline V gene, CDR1 is SGHRS and CDR2 is YFSETQ. V was pared by 2 bases and J by 8 bases, with 19 bases between. This CDR3 has 16 residues. The CDR3 DNA follows: TGCGCCAGCAGCTTTACCCGGGACACGGGATCCGAAAAACTGTTTTTT. Its translation is CASSFTRDTGSEKLFF.

Only one count was recorded for this clone. The J gene is TRBJ1-1, the V gene TRBV19; 10 bases match TRBD1. V lost 9 bases to trimming and J lost 4 bases; unmatched junction nucleotides: 17. In germline, CDR1 is LNHDA, CDR2 SQIVND (reference sequence). This CDR3 is built from 17 residues. In DNA form, the CDR3 reads TGTGCCAGCCAAGCCCGGGACAGGGGTCGTTTGGGCACTGAAGCTTTCTTT. Translation gives CASQARDRGRLGTEAFF.

V gene TRBV19 combines with J gene TRBJ1-6; D is uncertain. V gave up 6 bases and J gave up 10 bases, with 16 bases separating them. Germline CDR1 is LNHDA and CDR2 is SQIVND (reference sequence). The CDR3 has 14 amino acids. CDR3 coding DNA: TGTGCCAGTAGAACCGGGATCCTAGAGTCACCCCTCCACTTT. It yields the protein CASRTGILESPLHF.

CDR3 DNA: TGTGCCAGCAGCTTAAGCGGGGATACCTACGAGCAGTACTTC. As protein: CASSLSGDTYEQYF. The chain couples TRBV13 to TRBJ2-7, with 7 bases matching TRBD2. Losses at the gene ends were 2 bases for V and 2 bases for J; bases not matched to a gene: 3. Germline CDR1 and CDR2: PRHDT and FYEKMQ (reference sequence). The CDR3 sequence is 14 residues long.

The CDR3 region is CASSLVGGREQYF. The CDR3 DNA follows: TGTGCCAGCAGCTTAGTGGGAGGGAGGGAGCAGTACTTC. V gene TRBV7-2 combines with J gene TRBJ2-7; 7 positions match TRBD2. The CDR3 covers 13 residues. Germline values: CDR1 SGHTA, CDR2 FQGNSA. The V segment lost 1 base and the J segment 7 bases; nucleotides outside the gene matches: 4.

The chain couples TRBV27 to TRBJ2-2; TRBD2 matches 12 bases. CDR1 and CDR2 (germline): MNHEY, SMNVEV (reference sequence). The CDR3 covers 16 residues. V lost 2 bases and J lost 7; bases outside the gene matches: 5. The CDR3 sequence: CASSLVLAGGHGELFF. The CDR3, as DNA: TGTGCCAGCAGTTTAGTCCTAGCGGGGGGGCACGGGGAGCTGTTTTTT.

The chain carries TRBV24-1 and TRBJ2-5, with a weak D call TRBD1 (7 bases). Germline V gene data show CDR1 as KGHDR and CDR2 as SFDVKD. The length of the CDR3 is 16 residues. The V and J ends lost 3 bases and 1 base respectively, with 14 bases between them. The CDR3 DNA reads as TGTGCCACCAGTGATCCGCGGGACAGCACCCAAGAGACCCAGTACTTC. Translated: CATSDPRDSTQETQYF.

The chain has TRBV6-2 or TRBV6-3 and TRBJ1-1; the D is unclear. The CDR3 has 12 residues. CDR1 MNHEY and CDR2 SVGEGT come from the germline V gene. The V and J ends lost 0 bases and 7 bases respectively, with 6 bases between them. The CDR3: CASSYSIYEAFF. CDR3 nucleotide sequence: TGTGCCAGCAGTTACTCAATCTATGAAGCTTTCTTT.

This chain links TRBV10-3 with TRBJ2-1; 8 nucleotides line up with TRBD2. This CDR3 is 15 amino acids long. J was trimmed by 8 bases and V by 0 bases; bases with no gene match: 6. CDR1 ENHRY and CDR2 SYGVKD come from the germline V gene. The CDR3 DNA reads as TGTGCCATCAGTGAGTCGCCCGGGGGGGCCGATGAGCAGTTCTTC. Translation gives CAISESPGGADEQFF.

Comment on this clone: Other nucleotide sequences in the sample specify the same CDR3. This sequence joins TRBV4-2 and TRBJ2-7, with D possibly being TRBD2 (5 bases). Germline CDR1 is LGHNA and CDR2 is YNFKEQ. The V gene lost 3 bases and the J gene lost 6 bases, with 6 bases spanning the gap. CDR3 length equals 11 residues. This CDR3 is CASSQGSEQYF. The CDR3 nucleotides read TGTGCCAGCAGCCAGGGGAGCGAGCAGTACTTC.

The V gene is TRBV15, the J gene TRBJ1-6; tentatively, D is TRBD1 (5 bases). Germline CDR1 LNHNV, CDR2 YYDKDF (reference sequence). The V and J ends lost 1 base and 10 bases respectively, with 14 bases between them. The CDR3 runs 15 residues. CDR3 sequence reads: CATSRADKRASPLHF. CDR3 coding DNA: TGTGCCACCAGCAGAGCGGACAAACGGGCCTCACCCCTCCACTTT.

This clone was counted a single time. The V call is TRBV11-1, the J call TRBJ2-7; D remains ambiguous. Germline assignment: CDR1 SGHAT and CDR2 FQDESV (reference sequence). The CDR3 has 13 residues. V dropped 5 bases and J dropped 2 bases, with 10 bases sitting between them. The CDR3 loop is CASSPGSAYEQYF. The DNA of the CDR3 is TGTGCCAGCAGCCCCGGGTCTGCCTACGAGCAGTACTTC.

The V call is TRBV19, the J call TRBJ1-1; 11 positions match TRBD1. The CDR3 totals 19 residues. Germline loops: CDR1 LNHDA, CDR2 SQIVND (reference sequence). The ends lost 5 bases at V and 0 bases at J; junction bases unmatched: 14. The CDR3 DNA sequence: TGTGCCAGTAGTCTCTTACAATGGACAGGGGGCTTCATGAACACTGAAGCTTTCTTT. Translation: CASSLLQWTGGFMNTEAFF.

The chain uses TRBV5-1 and TRBJ2-1, with 7 positions matching TRBD2. The junction had 9 bases not matched to a gene; V was cut back by 4 bases and J by 2 bases. The CDR3 runs to 16 residues. Looked up from germline, CDR1 is SGHRS and CDR2 is YFSETQ. The DNA for the CDR3 is TGCGCCAGCAGCCTCGGGGGGACTCGCACCTACAATGAGCAGTTCTTC. Amino acids: CASSLGGTRTYNEQFF.

Only one count was recorded for this clone. V usage is TRBV27 and J usage is TRBJ1-2, with a tentative D call TRBD1 (5 bases). CDR1 is MNHEY, CDR2 SMNVEV, per germline (reference sequence). The CDR3 is made up of 12 amino acids. Trimming shortened V by 6 bases and J by 5 bases, and 10 bases separated the two germline ends. This chain's CDR3 is CASRAGFYGYTF. The CDR3, as DNA: TGTGCCAGCAGAGCAGGGTTTTATGGCTACACCTTC.

The genes are TRBV7-6 and TRBJ1-1, with a tentative D call TRBD1 (6 bases). The CDR3 has 12 residues. Between the trimmed V and J ends, which lost 5 bases and 5 bases, there was a span of 9 bases. The germline V gene has CDR1 SGHVS and CDR2 FNYEAQ. The CDR3 nucleotides read TGTGCCAGCAGCGCAAGGGGGACTGAAGCTTTCTTT. Translated: CASSARGTEAFF.

CDR3 coding DNA: TGTGCCAGTGCGAGGACAGGGGAAAATTCACCCCTCCACTTT. This encodes CASARTGENSPLHF. The V gene is TRBV19, the J gene TRBJ1-6, with TRBD1 matching over 9 bases. The length of the CDR3 is 14 residues. With 8 bases clipped from V and 7 bases from J, the junction kept 6 bases outside the gene matches. The germline V gene encodes CDR1 LNHDA and CDR2 SQIVND (reference sequence).

This clone has more than one count but fewer than ten. DNA for the CDR3: TGTGCCACCAGCAGCCAAACAGGGGGCTTGGCTGAAGCTTTCTTT. It is translated as CATSSQTGGLAEAFF. This chain uses TRBV15 with TRBJ1-1; TRBD1 matches 9 bases. The ends lost 3 bases at V and 6 bases at J; junction bases unmatched: 8. CDR3 length: 15 amino acids. Germline CDR1 LNHNV, CDR2 YYDKDF (reference sequence).

V and J are TRBV27 and TRBJ1-2; D is unclear. V was clipped by 0 bases and J by 3 bases, with 8 bases between them. CDR3 size: 14 residues. CDR1 and CDR2 (germline): MNHEY, SMNVEV (reference sequence). For the CDR3, the DNA is TGTGCCAGCAGTTTATCACCTACCTACTATGGCTACACCTTC. It yields the protein CASSLSPTYYGYTF.